This entry lists 30 T cell receptor beta chains sequenced from one sample in a study of T cells in Graves' hyperthyroidism and ophthalmopathy. Researchers took RNA transcripts and amplified the TCR beta CDR3 regions from them. HTBI primers were used for first-round RT-PCR of the TCR CDR3. Using its own MiXCR run on the multiplex PCR reads, TCRdb lists one record per CDR3 protein. The table shows a few hundred thousand distinct CDR3 sequences, with over 13% occurring only once. Sequenced input: blood. The origin of the receptors is a woman younger than 30 with Graves' hyperthyroidism.

In its sample, this clonotype was seen many times. The J gene is TRBJ1-2, the V gene TRBV27; D may be TRBD1 (5 bases). The ends were cut back, 4 bases at V and 4 bases at J, with 16 bases in the middle. CDR1 and CDR2 (germline): MNHEY, SMNVEV (reference sequence). The CDR3 contains 15 residues. The DNA of the CDR3 is TGTGCCAGCAGTTCCCAATCGACAGTCTCCTATGGCTACACCTTC. Its translation: CASSSQSTVSYGYTF.

This clonotype occurred a few times. The V gene is TRBV27, the J gene TRBJ2-1; the match to TRBD2 covers 12 bases. J was trimmed by 8 bases and V by 10 bases; bases with no gene match: 9. The CDR3 totals 14 residues. The germline V gene has CDR1 MNHEY and CDR2 SMNVEV (reference sequence). The CDR3 DNA reads as TGTGCCATCCGGACGGGACTAGCGGGCCATGAGCAGTTCTTC. Amino acids: CAIRTGLAGHEQFF.

This clonotype appeared once. The rearrangement uses TRBV7-9 and TRBJ2-1, with unresolved D. The CDR3 consists of 14 residues. CDR1 and CDR2 from the germline V gene are SEHNR and FQNEAQ (reference sequence). The V end was cut by 5 bases, the J end by 3 bases, with 11 bases between. The CDR3 coding sequence is TGTGCCAGCAGCCTCGAGTTTCTCTACAATGAGCAGTTCTTC. Protein product: CASSLEFLYNEQFF.

A few counts support this clonotype. The rearrangement joins TRBV5-1 to TRBJ2-1; D unresolved. The CDR3 has 13 amino acids. Between the trimmed V and J ends, which lost 1 base and 5 bases, there was a span of 7 bases. Germline V gene lookup returns CDR1 SGHRS and CDR2 YFSETQ. For the CDR3, the DNA is TGCGCCAGCAGCTTGTCCTACAACAATGAGCAGTTCTTC. This encodes CASSLSYNNEQFF.

At least ten counts were recorded for this clonotype. The chain carries TRBV20-1 and TRBJ2-2; D may be TRBD2 (6 bases). From germline, CDR1 is DFQATT and CDR2 SNEGSKA (reference sequence). The CDR3 is 16 amino acids. Trimming shortened V by 2 bases and J by 6 bases, and 19 bases separated the two germline ends. CDR3 sequence: CSARTQTNERAGELFF. The CDR3 bases are TGCAGTGCTAGAACACAGACTAACGAGCGGGCCGGGGAGCTGTTTTTT.

V usage is TRBV20-1 and J usage is TRBJ2-3, with D tentatively TRBD1 (5 bases). Germline V lookup: CDR1 DFQATT, CDR2 SNEGSKA (reference sequence). The V and J ends lost 3 bases and 1 base respectively, with 11 bases between them. The CDR3 consists of 14 residues. As DNA, the CDR3 is TGCAGTGCTAGGGATCAGGGCGGCACAGATACGCAGTATTTT. Translation gives CSARDQGGTDTQYF.

The sample holds many counts of this clonotype. The rearrangement uses TRBV27 and TRBJ1-1, with TRBD1 identical over 8 bases. Per germline, CDR1 MNHEY and CDR2 SMNVEV (reference sequence). CDR3 length: 15 residues. The V gene end was trimmed by 0 bases and the J gene end by 1 base; junction bases not matched to a gene: 1. The CDR3 DNA reads as TGTGCCAGCAGTTTATCTCAGGGGGCGAACACTGAAGCTTTCTTT. This translates into CASSLSQGANTEAFF.

The chain uses TRBV6-1 and TRBJ2-7, with D hard to call. Trimming shortened V by 5 bases and J by 2 bases, and 7 bases separated the two germline ends. From germline, CDR1 is MNHNS and CDR2 SASEGT. This CDR3 has 12 residues. The CDR3 nucleotides read TGTGCCAGCAGTAGGGTAGCCTACGAGCAGTACTTC. Encoded protein: CASSRVAYEQYF.

This rearrangement joins TRBV5-1 to TRBJ2-1; 7 bases are shared with TRBD1. CDR3 length: 14 residues. Germline CDR1 and CDR2: SGHRS and YFSETQ. With 0 bases clipped from V and 10 bases from J, the junction kept 7 bases outside the gene matches. The CDR3 reads CASSLVIQGQEQFF. The CDR3 coding sequence is TGCGCCAGCAGCTTGGTCATCCAGGGACAGGAGCAGTTCTTC.

In this sample, this clonotype turned up many times. The chain employs TRBV6-5 and TRBJ1-1; the D is unclear. Germline V gene sequence: CDR1 MNHEY, CDR2 SVGAGI. The CDR3 is 14 amino acids. Trimming cost V 2 bases and J 2 bases, with 9 bases left between them. For the CDR3, the DNA is TGTGCCAGCAGTTACGGGAACGGCAACACTGAAGCTTTCTTT. It codes for CASSYGNGNTEAFF.

V usage is TRBV20-1 and J usage is TRBJ2-3; D gene uncertain. Per germline, CDR1 DFQATT and CDR2 SNEGSKA (reference sequence). The CDR3 contains 11 residues. V was cut by 8 bases and J by 2 bases, with 8 bases left in between. CDR3 in DNA: TGCAGTCCGGTCCACACAGATACGCAGTATTTT. As protein: CSPVHTDTQYF.

The sample holds many counts of this clonotype. The chain uses TRBV29-1 and TRBJ2-5; weak D call: TRBD1 (6 bases). The CDR3 is 12 amino acids. CDR1 and CDR2 (germline): SQVTM, ANQGSEA. Trimming pared 3 bases from V and 7 bases from J, leaving 12 bases between. Here the CDR3 reads CSVDRVGATQYF. DNA of the CDR3: TGCAGCGTTGACAGGGTGGGGGCGACCCAGTACTTC.

This clonotype was seen a single time. The rearrangement uses TRBV19 and TRBJ2-1; 13 nucleotides agree with TRBD2. Germline V gives CDR1 LNHDA, CDR2 SQIVND (reference sequence). CDR3 length: 20 amino acids. V shed 1 base and J 0 bases; nucleotides not matched to a gene: 9. CDR3 nucleotides: TGTGCCAGTAGTATAGTCCGGACTAGCGGGAGAGGGAGCTCCTACAATGAGCAGTTCTTC. Translated, it gives CASSIVRTSGRGSSYNEQFF.

This rearrangement joins TRBV15 to TRBJ2-1, with D perhaps TRBD2 (6 bases). V lost 6 bases and J lost 6, with 15 bases in between. From germline, CDR1 is LNHNV and CDR2 YYDKDF (reference sequence). The CDR3 is 14 residues long. CDR3 loop: CATRRGLPPNEQFF. CDR3 nucleotide sequence: TGTGCCACCAGAAGGGGACTGCCCCCCAATGAGCAGTTCTTC.

This clonotype was picked up many times. The DNA of the CDR3 is TGTGCCAGCTCCTCAGGCTTCTACGAGCAGTACGTC. This gives the protein CASSSGFYEQYV. This chain links TRBV28 with TRBJ2-7; D is ambiguous. Deletions cut 8 bases from V and 3 bases from J, with 11 bases between. Looked up from germline, CDR1 is MDHEN and CDR2 is SYDVKM. This CDR3 is 12 amino acids long.

Many counts were recorded for this clonotype. J is TRBJ1-2 and V is TRBV28; TRBD1 matches at 8 bases. CDR3 length: 16 residues. With V trimmed by 4 bases and J by 1 base, 8 bases remained unmatched. Germline values: CDR1 MDHEN, CDR2 SYDVKM. The CDR3 region has the DNA TGTGCCAGCAGTTCCCCCGGACAGGGAGGTAACTATGGCTACACCTTC. This gives the protein CASSSPGQGGNYGYTF.

In this sample, this clonotype turned up many times. The V gene is TRBV5-1, the J gene TRBJ2-7; D could derive from TRBD1 or TRBD2 (5 bases each). CDR1 SGHRS and CDR2 YFSETQ come from the germline V gene. V gave up 4 bases and J gave up 2 bases, with 19 bases separating them. The CDR3 runs to 16 residues. Here the CDR3 DNA reads TGCGCCAGCAGCCCCCGGATTGGGGACGGACCCTACGAGCAGTACTTC. This encodes CASSPRIGDGPYEQYF.

This clonotype was found many times. CDR3 coding DNA: TGTGCCAGCAGGAGGCTAGCGGGAGACGAGCAGTACGTC. Its protein is CASRRLAGDEQYV. This chain links TRBV9 with TRBJ2-7; 10 positions agree with TRBD2. The germline gives CDR1 SGDLS, CDR2 YYNGEE. The CDR3 is 13 residues long. Trimming cost V 5 bases and J 5 bases; bases outside gene matches: 4.

The gene calls are TRBV6-1 and TRBJ1-2; 7 nucleotides match TRBD1. Per the germline V gene, CDR1 is MNHNS and CDR2 is SASEGT. With 7 bases clipped from V and 4 bases from J, the junction kept 3 bases outside the gene matches. The CDR3 sequence is 12 residues long. CDR3 in amino acids: CASIQGIYGYTF. The CDR3 bases are TGTGCCAGCATACAGGGGATCTATGGCTACACCTTC.

The chain is built from TRBV12-3 or TRBV12-4 and TRBJ2-7; the D is unclear. The length of the CDR3 is 12 residues. Trimming took off 6 bases at V and 7 bases at J, with 13 bases between the two ends. The CDR3 region is CASSVGDGEQYF. The DNA of the CDR3 is TGTGCCAGCAGCGTTGGGGATGGGGAGCAGTACTTC.

At least ten counts were recorded for this clonotype. The J gene is TRBJ2-7, the V gene TRBV10-3, with 11 bases that match TRBD2. This CDR3 has 15 residues. CDR1 and CDR2 from the germline V gene are ENHRY and SYGVKD. V dropped 0 bases and J dropped 3; count of bases not matched to a gene: 1. CDR3 nucleotides: TGTGCCATCAGTGAGTCCGGGACTAGCGGCTACGAGCAGTACTTC. Its translation: CAISESGTSGYEQYF.

About this clonotype: This may stem from a read error, because a much larger clone lies one nucleotide away. The CDR3 coding sequence is TGTGCCAGCAGTGCGAACAGGAACACTGAAGCTTTCTTT. Translating it yields CASSANRNTEAFF. V usage is TRBV6-1 and J usage is TRBJ1-1; D is unclear. Germline CDR1 and CDR2: MNHNS and SASEGT. This CDR3 has 13 amino acids. Trimming left V 4 bases short and J 1 base short, with 7 bases between.

The chain links TRBV19 to TRBJ2-3; D is uncertain. This CDR3 is built from 13 residues. Trimming left V 2 bases short and J 4 bases short, with 7 bases between. In germline, CDR1 is LNHDA, CDR2 SQIVND (reference sequence). The CDR3 DNA sequence: TGTGCCAGTAGTATACCCTTCTCAGATACGCAGTATTTT. This sequence encodes CASSIPFSDTQYF.

This clonotype was counted only a few times. The chain links TRBV5-1 to TRBJ2-7, with D unresolved. Trimming left V 0 bases short and J 2 bases short, with 9 bases between. CDR3 length: 14 residues. Germline V gene lookup returns CDR1 SGHRS and CDR2 YFSETQ. The CDR3 region has the DNA TGCGCCAGCAGCTTGGAGATCGGGCCCTACGAGCAGTACTTC. This encodes CASSLEIGPYEQYF. Full variable domain (missing parts from reference TRBV5-1 and TRBJ2-7): KAGVTQTPRYLIKTRGQQVTLSCSPISGHRSVSWYQQTPGQGLQFLFEYFSETQRNKGNFPGRFSGRQFSNSRSEMNVSTLELGDSALYLCASSLEIGPYEQYFGPGTRLTVT.

This chain's CDR3 is CASSHSPGGLGEKLFF. The CDR3 bases are TGTGCCAGCAGCCATTCCCCAGGGGGCTTGGGTGAAAAACTGTTTTTT. This chain connects TRBV3-1 to TRBJ1-4; TRBD1 matches at 8 bases. CDR3 size: 16 residues. Germline V gene sequence: CDR1 LGHDT, CDR2 YNNKEL (reference sequence). V dropped 3 bases and J dropped 7; count of bases not matched to a gene: 10.

This clonotype was observed a few times. The chain couples TRBV19 to TRBJ2-1, with a possible D match to TRBD2 (6 bases). V lost 10 bases, J lost 15 bases, and 16 bases lay in between. The CDR3 is made up of 10 amino acids. Germline CDR1 and CDR2: LNHDA and SQIVND (reference sequence). The CDR3 bases are TGTGCCATCGGGACTGGACCCGCGTTCTTC. Translating it yields CAIGTGPAFF.

This clonotype has only a few counts. This rearrangement joins TRBV12-3 or TRBV12-4 to TRBJ2-1; 7 nucleotides match TRBD1. The V and J ends lost 5 bases and 9 bases, in that order; junction bases with no gene match: 10. This CDR3 region has 14 residues. Here the CDR3 DNA reads TGTGCCAGCAGTCGGACAGGATCGGGGACTGAGCAGTTCTTC. Translated: CASSRTGSGTEQFF.

Only a few counts were recorded for this clonotype. Sequence at one end of the junction differs from germline and may be a read error. The CDR3 protein is CASSDSAGGPGELSF. As DNA, the CDR3 is TGCGCCAGCAGCGATTCAGCGGGAGGGCCCGGGGAGCTGTCTTTT. The V call is TRBV5-1, the J call TRBJ2-2, with TRBD2 matching over 10 bases. Germline lookup yields CDR1 SGHRS and CDR2 YFSETQ. The CDR3 spans 15 residues. The full variable domain, with the rest looked up from reference TRBV5-1 and TRBJ2-2, is KAGVTQTPRYLIKTRGQQVTLSCSPISGHRSVSWYQQTPGQGLQFLFEYFSETQRNKGNFPGRFSGRQFSNSRSEMNVSTLELGDSALYLCASSDSAGGPGELSFGEGSRLTVL.

This clonotype showed up just once. This chain connects TRBV10-3 to TRBJ2-5, with TRBD1 identical over 11 bases. There are 16 residues in the CDR3. V trimming: 6 bases; J trimming: 0 bases; junction bases outside the gene matches: 6. Germline V gene sequence: CDR1 ENHRY, CDR2 SYGVKD. In DNA form, the CDR3 reads TGTGCCATCAGGGACCGGGACAGGGGGTACCAAGAGACCCAGTACTTC. As protein: CAIRDRDRGYQETQYF.

This chain uses TRBV25-1 with TRBJ2-6, with D tentatively TRBD1 (6 bases). Trimming took off 5 bases at V and 0 bases at J, with 17 bases between the two ends. From germline, CDR1 is MGHDK and CDR2 SYGVNS. This CDR3 spans 18 amino acids. This CDR3 is CASSPLDRASSGANVLTF. CDR3 in DNA: TGTGCCAGCAGTCCCTTGGACAGAGCAAGCTCTGGGGCCAACGTCCTGACTTTC.